The T cell receptor (beta chain) under discussion was sequenced for a study of OX40 agonist ivuxolimab in advanced cancers. Regarding the study as a whole: Still undetermined is the antigen specificity of the expanded peripheral T cells. On average, CD8+ T cells had more expanded clones than CD4+. Within 6 weeks, CD4+ and CD8+ blood T cells expanded clonally at 0.1 to 3.0 mg/kg.

Here immunoSEQ multiplex PCR was the method, and the copy in TCRdb shows in-frame clones only, minus some. The sample lists 15,000 or so clones; just under 80% were seen once. As to this clone: The antigen remains undetermined.

Unmatched junction bases numbered 3, after V lost 3 bases and J lost 5 bases. The CDR3 runs to 13 residues. The germline V gene has CDR1 SNHLY and CDR2 FYNNEI. The sample in question was CD4+ or CD8+ T cells sorted from blood, obtained in a trial of the OX40 agonist ivuxolimab. V usage is TRBV2 and J usage is TRBJ1-1, with 7 bases matching TRBD1. This clonotype was obtained from an adult with an advanced solid tumor such as melanoma, head and neck, liver or kidney cancer. CDR3 loop: CASSEGQLTEAFF. The CDR3 coding sequence is TGTGCCAGCAGTGAGGGACAGCTGACTGAAGCTTTCTTT.